This passage covers 17 T cell receptor beta chains from one sample sequenced in a study of human T cells and chemical hapten exposure. As to time point: patch test 1, 2 weeks after DPC sensitization. Specified treatment: therapeutic diphenylcyclopropenone sensitization with weekly scalp DPC. MiXCR was run by TCRdb on the RACE reads, yielding one entry per CDR3 protein. The sample yields some 200,000 distinct CDR3 sequences, under 25% seen once. Material: whole blood, obtained in connection with sensitization to the hapten diphenylcyclopropenone (DPC). These receptors all come from a woman in her forties or fifties with alopecia areata. Some clones in this sample may be carry-over from other donors' samples.

This clonotype was detected only a few times. The chain combines TRBV15 with TRBJ1-4, with a possible D match to TRBD1 (6 bases). The V end lost 7 bases, the J end lost 0 bases, and 18 bases lay between the germline ends. The CDR3 spans 17 residues. In germline, CDR1 is LNHNV, CDR2 YYDKDF (reference sequence). CDR3 bases: TGTGCCACCATCGACTGGACAGTCTCGCCAACTAATGAAAAACTGTTTTTT. Protein: CATIDWTVSPTNEKLFF.

The table lists this clonotype with many counts. CDR3 nucleotide sequence: TGCAGCGTTGAACACTCGAGCGATGAGCAGTTCTTC. It translates to CSVEHSSDEQFF. The chain recombines TRBV29-1 with TRBJ2-1; no clear D gene. Germline lookup yields CDR1 SQVTM and CDR2 ANQGSEA. V shed 2 bases and J shed 8 bases, with 10 bases lying between them. The length of the CDR3 is 12 residues.

This clonotype occurred a few times. This chain links TRBV7-3 with TRBJ2-7, with D perhaps TRBD2 (5 bases). CDR3 size: 14 residues. V was pared by 0 bases and J by 2 bases, with 8 bases between. Germline V CDR1 and CDR2: SGHTA, FQGTGA. This CDR3 is CASSLTPGTYEQYF. In nucleotides, the CDR3 is TGTGCCAGCAGCTTAACCCCCGGGACCTACGAGCAGTACTTC.

This chain links TRBV7-6 with TRBJ2-5; TRBD2 might be the D (5 bases). The length of the CDR3 is 16 residues. Trimming shortened V by 5 bases and J by 4 bases, and 20 bases separated the two germline ends. The germline CDR1 and CDR2 sequences are SGHVS and FNYEAQ. CDR3 in amino acids: CASSPPSPSWGETQYF. CDR3 nucleotides: TGTGCCAGCAGCCCTCCTAGTCCTAGCTGGGGAGAGACCCAGTACTTC.

The chain uses TRBV7-2 and TRBJ1-1; maybe TRBD1 (5 bases). This CDR3 is built from 14 residues. Germline V gene lookup returns CDR1 SGHTA and CDR2 FQGNSA. Trimming took off 2 bases at V and 4 bases at J, with 11 bases between the two ends. CDR3 sequence reads: CASSLNYQGTEAFF. CDR3 in DNA: TGTGCCAGCAGCTTAAATTACCAGGGCACTGAAGCTTTCTTT.

This chain uses TRBV28 with TRBJ2-7; TRBD2 aligns across 10 bases. Losses at the gene ends were 8 bases for V and 2 bases for J; bases not matched to a gene: 9. The CDR3 is 15 amino acids. CDR1 and CDR2 (germline): MDHEN, SYDVKM. CDR3 sequence: CASEAGGPPTYEQYF. The DNA of the CDR3 is TGTGCCAGCGAAGCGGGAGGGCCCCCGACCTACGAGCAGTACTTC.

V is TRBV18 and J is TRBJ1-1; the match to TRBD1 covers 9 bases. Germline CDR1 reads KGHSH; CDR2 reads LQKENI. The V gene end was trimmed by 3 bases and the J gene end by 0 bases; junction bases not matched to a gene: 5. The CDR3 is 16 amino acids. The CDR3 region has the DNA TGTGCCAGCTCACCCGAGACAGGGGGTTTGAACACTGAAGCTTTCTTT. The encoded protein is CASSPETGGLNTEAFF.

This clonotype was observed a few times. The J gene is TRBJ2-5, the V gene TRBV29-1; D is unclear. The CDR3 covers 13 residues. Germline CDR1 and CDR2: SQVTM and ANQGSEA. Trimming pared 3 bases from V and 4 bases from J, leaving 12 bases between. In nucleotides, the CDR3 is TGCAGCGTTGAGTTGGTAGTAGGAGAGACCCAGTACTTC. Residues: CSVELVVGETQYF.

The gene calls are TRBV5-1 and TRBJ1-2; D might be TRBD1 (5 bases). This CDR3 has 13 residues. Germline lookup yields CDR1 SGHRS and CDR2 YFSETQ. The V gene lost 0 bases and the J gene lost 3 bases, with 6 bases spanning the gap. The DNA for the CDR3 is TGCGCCAGCAGCTTGGTGACAGACTATGGCTACACCTTC. Translation gives CASSLVTDYGYTF. The variable domain in full, with the rest retrieved from reference TRBV5-1 and TRBJ1-2, is KAGVTQTPRYLIKTRGQQVTLSCSPISGHRSVSWYQQTPGQGLQFLFEYFSETQRNKGNFPGRFSGRQFSNSRSEMNVSTLELGDSALYLCASSLVTDYGYTFGSGTRLTVV.

The chain is built from TRBV5-1 and TRBJ1-4; TRBD1 matches 7 bases. Germline lookup yields CDR1 SGHRS and CDR2 YFSETQ. The V and J ends lost 2 bases and 10 bases, in that order; junction bases with no gene match: 11. The CDR3 length is 15 residues. CDR3 loop: CASSFGDSKFGKLFF. The CDR3 DNA reads TGCGCCAGCAGCTTCGGGGACAGCAAGTTTGGAAAACTGTTTTTT.

The rearrangement uses TRBV5-6 and TRBJ2-1; 13 bases line up with TRBD2. The J segment lost 3 bases and the V segment lost 5 bases, leaving 5 bases of the junction unmatched. CDR1 SGHDT and CDR2 YYEEEE come from the germline V gene. This CDR3 contains 16 residues. The CDR3 DNA reads as TGTGCCAGCAGGTTAACTAGCGGGAGGGACTACAATGAGCAGTTCTTC. Amino acid sequence: CASRLTSGRDYNEQFF.

V gene TRBV7-8 combines with J gene TRBJ2-1; either TRBD1 or TRBD2 may fit D (5 bases each). From germline, CDR1 is SGHVS and CDR2 FQNEAQ. Trimming removed 3 bases at V and 12 bases at J, with 21 bases between. This CDR3 has 15 residues. In DNA form, the CDR3 reads TGTGCCAGCAGCTTGGACGGGACCGAGGGACGGTGGCAGTTCTTC. It is translated as CASSLDGTEGRWQFF. Based on the CDR3 plus reference TRBV7-8 and TRBJ2-1, the full variable domain is GAGVSQSPRYKVAKRGQDVALRCDPISGHVSLFWYQQALGQGPEFLTYFQNEAQLDKSGLPSDRFFAERPEGSVSTLKIQRTQQEDSAVYLCASSLDGTEGRWQFFGPGTRLTVL.

There are many counts of this clonotype. The chain has TRBV29-1 and TRBJ2-7, with D possibly TRBD2 on 6 matching bases. V lost 6 bases and J lost 4, with 16 bases in between. The CDR3 is 13 amino acids. From germline, CDR1 is SQVTM and CDR2 ANQGSEA. DNA of the CDR3: TGCAGCGTCACCGGGACTGGAAGTTACGAGCAGTACTTC. Translating it yields CSVTGTGSYEQYF.

This clonotype was found many times. This rearrangement joins TRBV20-1 to TRBJ2-1; TRBD1 or TRBD2 may be the D gene (5 bases each). With 7 bases removed from V and 8 bases from J, the gap between germline ends came to 21 bases. The CDR3 has 14 residues. Germline CDR1 reads DFQATT; CDR2 reads SNEGSKA (reference sequence). The CDR3 spells CSVRGDSTVYEQFF. For the CDR3, the DNA is TGCAGTGTACGGGGCGATTCGACAGTCTATGAGCAGTTCTTC.

This clonotype was seen only once. The V and J genes are TRBV5-1 and TRBJ2-4, with a tentative D call TRBD1 (6 bases). Germline CDR1 is SGHRS and CDR2 is YFSETQ. This CDR3 contains 14 residues. Trimming removed 3 bases at V and 5 bases at J, with 12 bases between. Written as DNA, the CDR3 is TGCGCCAGCAGCTATACTCCAGGGGAAAACATTCAGTACTTC. Translating it yields CASSYTPGENIQYF.

The chain couples TRBV7-9 to TRBJ2-3; D is uncertain. The CDR3 has 16 amino acids. The germline V gene has CDR1 SEHNR and CDR2 FQNEAQ (reference sequence). V lost 6 bases and J 2 bases, leaving 18 bases between the germline ends. The CDR3 region has the DNA TGTGCCAGCAGACGTGGGGATGGCTTTGACACAGATACGCAGTATTTT. As protein: CASRRGDGFDTDTQYF.

The chain carries TRBV5-1 and TRBJ2-1; a weak D match, TRBD1 (5 bases). Germline CDR1 reads SGHRS; CDR2 reads YFSETQ. The CDR3 has 13 amino acids. Trimming stripped 0 bases from V and 8 bases from J, with 9 bases between. This chain's CDR3 is CASSLEGLDEQFF. CDR3 nucleotides: TGCGCCAGCAGCTTGGAGGGGCTCGATGAGCAGTTCTTC.